The 28 T cell receptor beta chains presented below share a single source sample, sequenced in a study of T-cell reconstitution after alpha-beta-depleted transplantation in children. The TCRbeta library incorporated unique molecular identifiers. Via MiXCR, TCRdb re-called the PCR reads, giving one row per CDR3 protein. The sample lists 600,000 to 700,000 distinct CDR3 sequences; about 15% were seen once. This material consisted of PBMCs from the stem cell graft donor, taken from the stem cell graft. All receptors derive from a human donor who donated a stem cell graft to a child with acute myeloid leukemia.

Ten or more counts support this clonotype. The CDR3, as DNA: TGCAGTGCTAGAGTCGCAGATAGCAATCAGCCCCAGCATTTT. This gives the protein CSARVADSNQPQHF. The chain uses TRBV20-1 and TRBJ1-5, with D unresolved. The CDR3 is 14 amino acids. The V gene lost 1 base and the J gene lost 0 bases, with 7 bases spanning the gap. Looked up from germline, CDR1 is DFQATT and CDR2 is SNEGSKA (reference sequence).

This clonotype was seen a few times. The chain is built from TRBV7-2 and TRBJ1-2, with 10 bases that match TRBD1. The germline CDR1 and CDR2 sequences are SGHTA and FQGNSA. The CDR3 contains 16 residues. With V trimmed by 5 bases and J by 7 bases, 13 bases remained unmatched. Written as DNA, the CDR3 is TGTGCCAGCAGCCCTGAGACAGGACAGGGGGTTAGTGGCTACACCTTC. It is translated as CASSPETGQGVSGYTF.

The V gene is TRBV28, the J gene TRBJ1-5; 8 bases are shared with TRBD1. J lost 4 bases, V lost 2 bases, and 13 bases had no gene match. Germline CDR1 is MDHEN and CDR2 is SYDVKM. This CDR3 has 18 amino acids. CDR3: CASSLTGGLGQVNQPQHF. The CDR3 DNA sequence: TGTGCCAGCAGTTTAACCGGAGGTCTGGGACAGGTTAATCAGCCCCAGCATTTT.

This clonotype appeared many times. The V call is TRBV6-5, the J call TRBJ2-1; 11 nucleotides agree with TRBD2. J was trimmed by 3 bases and V by 1 base; bases with no gene match: 2. The CDR3 has 16 amino acids. The germline V gene encodes CDR1 MNHEY and CDR2 SVGAGI. The CDR3 region has the DNA TGTGCCAGCAGTTACTTACTAGCGGGGGTCTACAATGAGCAGTTCTTC. Encoded protein: CASSYLLAGVYNEQFF.

The rearrangement links TRBV7-9 to TRBJ2-7; TRBD1 agrees at 7 bases. The CDR3 has 13 residues. J gave up 7 bases and V 6 bases, and 9 bases lay outside the gene matches. The germline V gene encodes CDR1 SEHNR and CDR2 FQNEAQ (reference sequence). The CDR3 nucleotides are TGTGCCAGCAGTTCCGACAGGGTCGGGGAGCAGTACTTC. It encodes CASSSDRVGEQYF.

The chain uses TRBV9 and TRBJ1-1; D unclear. This CDR3 has 13 residues. Germline CDR1 SGDLS, CDR2 YYNGEE. V lost 0 bases and J 5 bases, leaving 8 bases between the germline ends. CDR3 protein: CASSVGVETEAFF. The CDR3 bases are TGTGCCAGCAGCGTAGGGGTGGAGACTGAAGCTTTCTTT.

This clonotype came up a few times. The CDR3 protein is CASSTDRSTYGYTF. CDR3 coding DNA: TGTGCCAGCAGCACGGACAGGTCTACCTATGGCTACACCTTC. The V and J genes are TRBV13 and TRBJ1-2; TRBD1 aligns across 7 bases. Germline V gives CDR1 PRHDT, CDR2 FYEKMQ (reference sequence). The CDR3 contains 14 residues. V shed 5 bases, J shed 4 bases, and the junction held 7 bases outside the gene matches.

This clonotype was seen more than once but under ten times. The chain joins TRBV2 to TRBJ1-1, with D tentatively TRBD1 (6 bases). This CDR3 is built from 14 residues. The V end was cut by 6 bases, the J end by 4 bases, with 15 bases between. The germline gives CDR1 SNHLY, CDR2 FYNNEI. CDR3 coding DNA: TGTGCCAGCAGGACCGGGACATCGGGCACTGAAGCTTTCTTT. Amino acid sequence: CASRTGTSGTEAFF.

The V call is TRBV7-2, the J call TRBJ1-1; no reliable D call. The germline CDR1 and CDR2 sequences are SGHTA and FQGNSA. Trimming cost V 1 base and J 7 bases, with 10 bases left between them. This CDR3 is 13 amino acids long. CDR3 in amino acids: CASSLGSHNEAFF. In DNA form, the CDR3 reads TGTGCCAGCAGCTTAGGCAGCCACAATGAAGCTTTCTTT. Full variable domain (rest looked up from reference TRBV7-2 and TRBJ1-1): GAGVSQSPSNKVTEKGKDVELRCDPISGHTALYWYRQSLGQGLEFLIYFQGNSAPDKSGLPSDRFSAERTGGSVSTLTIQRTQQEDSAVYLCASSLGSHNEAFFGQGTRLTVV.

This clonotype was recorded at least ten times. V usage is TRBV20-1 and J usage is TRBJ2-7; D could derive from TRBD1 or TRBD2 (7 bases each). Germline V gene data show CDR1 as DFQATT and CDR2 as SNEGSKA (reference sequence). Trimming cost V 6 bases and J 4 bases, with 19 bases left between them. This CDR3 contains 14 residues. CDR3 amino acids: CSASGGAVIYEQYV. The DNA for the CDR3 is TGCAGTGCCTCAGGGGGGGCCGTTATTTACGAGCAGTACGTC.

This clonotype came up a few times. The J gene is TRBJ2-7, the V gene TRBV15; the D gene is possibly TRBD1 (6 bases). Trimming removed 5 bases from V and 2 bases from J, with 22 bases in between. There are 17 residues in the CDR3. The germline V gene encodes CDR1 LNHNV and CDR2 YYDKDF (reference sequence). This chain's CDR3 is CATSLYPQGLTPYEQYF. In nucleotides, the CDR3 is TGTGCCACCAGCCTCTACCCTCAGGGGCTAACACCCTACGAGCAGTACTTC.

This clonotype was counted ten times or more. The chain joins TRBV20-1 to TRBJ1-2; TRBD1 matches 7 bases. V trimming: 6 bases; J trimming: 8 bases; junction bases outside the gene matches: 18. This CDR3 is built from 15 residues. Germline V gives CDR1 DFQATT, CDR2 SNEGSKA (reference sequence). The CDR3, as DNA: TGCAGTGCCAACCTTCATTACACAGGGGCACGGGGCTACACCTTC. Translated: CSANLHYTGARGYTF.

This clonotype showed up many times. This sequence joins TRBV20-1 and TRBJ1-3; tentatively, D is TRBD1 (6 bases). From germline, CDR1 is DFQATT and CDR2 SNEGSKA (reference sequence). There are 16 residues in the CDR3. Trimming took off 1 base at V and 0 bases at J, with 13 bases between the two ends. The CDR3: CSARVWDKSSGNTIYF. DNA for the CDR3: TGCAGTGCTAGAGTGTGGGACAAGAGCTCTGGAAACACCATATATTTT.

V and J are TRBV29-1 and TRBJ2-3; 8 bases agree with TRBD2. Losses at the gene ends were 6 bases for V and 3 bases for J; bases not matched to a gene: 5. The CDR3 sequence is 13 residues long. Germline V gives CDR1 SQVTM, CDR2 ANQGSEA. The CDR3 loop is CSVGLALTDTQYF. The CDR3 DNA reads as TGCAGCGTAGGACTAGCCCTGACAGATACGCAGTATTTT.

This clonotype was seen more than once but under ten times. V and J are TRBV5-5 and TRBJ1-6; D is ambiguous. Germline lookup yields CDR1 SGHKS and CDR2 YYEKEE (reference sequence). The CDR3 has 18 amino acids. The ends were cut back, 3 bases at V and 5 bases at J, with 21 bases in the middle. CDR3 DNA sequence: TGTGCCAGCAGCTCCGGTGGATATCTCAGGAGAAATAATTCACCCCTCCACTTT. Translated, it gives CASSSGGYLRRNNSPLHF.

The V call is TRBV28, the J call TRBJ2-1; D uncertain. This CDR3 comprises 16 residues. V was shortened by 0 bases and J by 0 bases, with 9 bases between the two germline ends. Germline assignment: CDR1 MDHEN and CDR2 SYDVKM. CDR3 nucleotide sequence: TGTGCCAGCAGTTTATGGGTTAGCCGCTCCTACAATGAGCAGTTCTTC. Translation: CASSLWVSRSYNEQFF. The entire variable domain, with the rest obtained from reference TRBV28 and TRBJ2-1, is as follows: DVKVTQSSRYLVKRTGEKVFLECVQDMDHENMFWYRQDPGLGLRLIYFSYDVKMKEKGDIPEGYSVSREKKERFSLILESASTNQTSMYLCASSLWVSRSYNEQFFGPGTRLTVL.

This clonotype was picked up a small number of times. The rearrangement joins TRBV4-3 to TRBJ2-1; no clear D. Germline V gene lookup returns CDR1 LGHNA and CDR2 YSLEER. V lost 1 base and J 0 bases, leaving 16 bases between the germline ends. The CDR3 is 18 residues long. CDR3 sequence: CASSQGQDSRSSYNEQFF. The CDR3 nucleotides read TGCGCCAGCAGCCAAGGGCAGGATTCCCGGAGCTCCTACAATGAGCAGTTCTTC.

This clonotype was seen a few times. The gene calls are TRBV28 and TRBJ2-1; TRBD2 aligns across 8 bases. V was pared by 6 bases and J by 7 bases, with 11 bases of the junction left unmatched. Per the germline V gene, CDR1 is MDHEN and CDR2 is SYDVKM. The CDR3 is 15 residues long. The CDR3 protein is CASSQAGEMRNEQFF. CDR3 bases: TGTGCCAGCAGCCAAGCGGGGGAAATGAGGAATGAGCAGTTCTTC.

This clonotype was picked up many times. The chain has TRBV29-1 and TRBJ2-3; 8 bases line up with TRBD1. Trimming removed 6 bases from V and 0 bases from J; junction bases left unmatched: 5. The CDR3 has 14 residues. Looked up from germline, CDR1 is SQVTM and CDR2 is ANQGSEA. CDR3 DNA: TGCAGCGTATCCACAGGGGGTAGCACAGATACGCAGTATTTT. Translated, it gives CSVSTGGSTDTQYF.

The sample holds many counts of this clonotype. The rearrangement links TRBV7-2 to TRBJ1-5, with no clear D. Germline V gene data show CDR1 as SGHTA and CDR2 as FQGNSA. The CDR3 length is 11 residues. Trimming shortened V by 4 bases and J by 9 bases, and 7 bases separated the two germline ends. The CDR3 loop is CASSSLGPQHF. CDR3 bases: TGTGCCAGCAGCTCCCTAGGGCCCCAGCATTTT.

The chain has TRBV15 and TRBJ2-2; no clear D gene. Trimming pared 7 bases from V and 4 bases from J, leaving 7 bases between. The germline V gene has CDR1 LNHNV and CDR2 YYDKDF (reference sequence). This CDR3 is 12 amino acids long. The CDR3 sequence: CATTRRTGELFF. CDR3 in DNA: TGTGCCACCACCAGGCGCACCGGGGAGCTGTTTTTT. The complete variable domain, with remaining parts taken from reference TRBV15 and TRBJ2-2, reads DAMVIQNPRYQVTQFGKPVTLSCSQTLNHNVMYWYQQKSSQAPKLLFHYYDKDFNNEADTPDNFQSRRPNTSFCFLDIRSPGLGDTAMYLCATTRRTGELFFGEGSRLTVL.

This chain connects TRBV4-1 to TRBJ2-5; TRBD2 is a possible D gene (6 bases). The germline CDR1 and CDR2 sequences are MGHRA and YSYEKL. This CDR3 spans 13 amino acids. Trimming removed 4 bases at V and 3 bases at J, with 9 bases between. CDR3 loop: CASSRRDEETQYF. The CDR3 DNA sequence: TGCGCCAGCAGCCGGCGGGACGAAGAGACCCAGTACTTC.

The rearrangement links TRBV20-1 to TRBJ2-7; TRBD2 matches at 11 bases. Germline-derived CDR1 and CDR2 are DFQATT and SNEGSKA (reference sequence). This CDR3 has 14 residues. J gave up 4 bases and V 3 bases, and 5 bases lay outside the gene matches. CDR3 coding DNA: TGCAGTGCTAGTCTAGCGGGGGGAGTATACGAGCAGTACTTC. Its translation is CSASLAGGVYEQYF.

This clonotype has only a few counts. V is TRBV5-1 and J is TRBJ1-5, with no clear D. Trimming stripped 0 bases from V and 3 bases from J, with 7 bases between. Germline V gives CDR1 SGHRS, CDR2 YFSETQ. This CDR3 comprises 14 residues. CDR3 sequence: CASSLGHLNQPQHF. DNA of the CDR3: TGCGCCAGCAGCTTGGGGCACCTCAATCAGCCCCAGCATTTT.

This clonotype has a handful of counts. The chain carries TRBV12-5 and TRBJ2-3; no clear D. V shed 5 bases and J shed 5 bases, with 5 bases lying between them. The CDR3 has 11 residues. CDR1 and CDR2 from the germline V gene are LGHNT and FRNRAP. The CDR3 DNA is TGTGCTAGTGGTCCTGGAGATACGCAGTATTTT. The encoded protein is CASGPGDTQYF.

This clonotype has more than one count but fewer than ten. The chain uses TRBV21-1 and TRBJ2-3; TRBD2, the D gene given by the table, was not confirmed from the DNA. TRBV21-1 is shown as a pseudogene. The length of the CDR3 is 18 residues. CDR3 in amino acids: CASSPIYTSGRLTDTQYF. The CDR3 DNA reads TGTGCCAGCAGCCCTATCTATACTAGCGGGAGACTCACAGATACGCAGTATTTT.

This clonotype was recorded many times. The chain is built from TRBV30 and TRBJ2-7, with unresolved D. V gave up 0 bases and J gave up 2 bases, with 8 bases separating them. Germline values: CDR1 GTSNPN, CDR2 SVGIG (reference sequence). The CDR3 is 13 amino acids. Here the CDR3 reads CAWSVGKAYEQYF. The CDR3 DNA sequence: TGTGCCTGGAGTGTGGGCAAAGCCTACGAGCAGTACTTC. The full variable domain, its missing parts supplied by reference TRBV30 and TRBJ2-7, is SQTIHQWPATLVQPVGSPLSLECTVEGTSNPNLYWYRQAAGRGLQLLFYSVGIGQISSEVPQNLSASRPQDRQFILSSKKLLLSDSGFYLCAWSVGKAYEQYFGPGTRLTVT.

This chain connects TRBV6-4 to TRBJ2-1; D is possibly TRBD2 (7 bases). Germline V lookup: CDR1 MRHNA, CDR2 SNTAGT. CDR3 length: 15 residues. The V end was cut by 5 bases, the J end by 4 bases, with 15 bases between. DNA of the CDR3: TGTGCCAGCAGTAAAGAGGGGGGGGTTTACAATGAGCAGTTCTTC. This encodes CASSKEGGVYNEQFF.